The 15 T cell receptor beta chains listed next were all sequenced from one sample in a study of vaccination and CD4 T cells after COVID-19. Once obtained from cultured CD4+ T cells, the DNA was sequenced using the Oncomine TCR Beta short-read assay. From the PCR reads, TCRdb called clonotypes with MiXCR, one entry per CDR3 protein. Of tens of thousands of distinct CDR3 sequences in the sample, around two thirds were seen once. Specified treatment: approximately 9-day PBMC culture with coronavirus spike peptide pools or control peptides (ViraFEST assay). For these TCRs, the target antigens are not known. The sequenced sample consisted of CD4+ T cells from blood, cultured in vitro. These receptors were collected from a human donor who had recovered from COVID-19.

In its sample, this clonotype is medium-sized (0.01 to 0.1%). V gene TRBV27 combines with J gene TRBJ1-2; 7 bases align to TRBD1. This CDR3 region has 14 residues. The ends lost 5 bases at V and 4 bases at J; junction bases unmatched: 7. Germline V gives CDR1 MNHEY, CDR2 SMNVEV (reference sequence). The CDR3 bases are TGTGCCAGCAGTGTGCCGGGACAGCCCTATGGCTACACCTTC. It translates to CASSVPGQPYGYTF.

The V and J genes are TRBV6-1 and TRBJ1-4; D perhaps matches TRBD1 (6 bases). The length of the CDR3 is 13 residues. V was pared by 10 bases and J by 7 bases, with 16 bases between. The germline V gene has CDR1 MNHNS and CDR2 SASEGT. The CDR3 reads CATLKQGSEKLFF. The CDR3 DNA sequence: TGTGCCACCCTAAAGCAGGGGAGTGAAAAACTGTTTTTT.

The chain recombines TRBV6-2 or TRBV6-3 with TRBJ2-3; 10 bases are shared with TRBD2. The CDR3 sequence is 17 residues long. J was trimmed by 0 bases and V by 0 bases; bases with no gene match: 3. Germline V CDR1 and CDR2: MNHEY, SVGEGT. CDR3 sequence (DNA): TGTGCCAGCAGTTACTCGACTAGCGGGCCTAGCACAGATACGCAGTATTTT. Translated, it gives CASSYSTSGPSTDTQYF.

This clonotype came up a few times. The chain employs TRBV7-9 and TRBJ1-2; no clear D. The CDR3 length is 11 residues. V was pared by 8 bases and J by 8 bases, with 12 bases between. CDR1 and CDR2 (germline): SEHNR, FQNEAQ (reference sequence). CDR3 sequence (DNA): TGTGCCAGCGGAATTCTAGGGGGCTACACCTTC. Translating it yields CASGILGGYTF.

The rearrangement joins TRBV20-1 to TRBJ2-7; 12 nucleotides match TRBD2. The CDR3 totals 14 residues. Germline lookup yields CDR1 DFQATT and CDR2 SNEGSKA (reference sequence). Losses at the gene ends were 4 bases for V and 4 bases for J; bases not matched to a gene: 5. CDR3 bases: TGCAGTGCTATGACGACTAGCGGGAGATACGAGCAGTACTTC. Encoded protein: CSAMTTSGRYEQYF.

The rearrangement uses TRBV6-1 and TRBJ1-1; 11 nucleotides align to TRBD1. This CDR3 is built from 15 residues. J was trimmed by 5 bases and V by 6 bases; bases with no gene match: 8. The germline gives CDR1 MNHNS, CDR2 SASEGT. The CDR3 loop reads CASRLNRDRGTEAFF. The CDR3 DNA reads as TGTGCCAGCAGGCTTAACCGGGACAGGGGGACTGAAGCTTTCTTT.

This chain uses TRBV7-2 with TRBJ1-3; 9 positions match TRBD1. This CDR3 spans 16 amino acids. V was pared by 5 bases and J by 5 bases, with 10 bases of the junction left unmatched. Germline-derived CDR1 and CDR2 are SGHTA and FQGNSA. The CDR3 protein is CASSPGQGRSRNTIYF. CDR3 DNA: TGTGCCAGCAGCCCCGGACAGGGGAGGTCAAGAAACACCATATATTTT. Full variable domain (missing parts from reference TRBV7-2 and TRBJ1-3): GAGVSQSPSNKVTEKGKDVELRCDPISGHTALYWYRQSLGQGLEFLIYFQGNSAPDKSGLPSDRFSAERTGGSVSTLTIQRTQQEDSAVYLCASSPGQGRSRNTIYFGEGSWLTVV.

The chain is built from TRBV15 and TRBJ2-7; 7 bases are a match to TRBD2. Germline values: CDR1 LNHNV, CDR2 YYDKDF (reference sequence). CDR3 length: 14 amino acids. V was clipped by 1 base and J by 2 bases; unmatched bases: 2. The CDR3 here is CATSRGGGPYEQYF. The CDR3 nucleotides read TGTGCCACCAGCAGAGGGGGGGGTCCCTACGAGCAGTACTTC.

This chain uses TRBV10-1 with TRBJ2-2; unclear D gene. The CDR3 has 16 residues. CDR1 is WNHNN and CDR2 is SYGVQD in the germline V gene (reference sequence). V lost 5 bases and J 4 bases, leaving 17 bases between the germline ends. The CDR3, as DNA: TGCGCCAGCAGTCTTGACCCCCCCACCCTCACCGGGGAGCTGTTTTTT. Encoded protein: CASSLDPPTLTGELFF.

This chain links TRBV4-2 with TRBJ2-3; unclear D gene. Per germline, CDR1 LGHNA and CDR2 YNFKEQ. The CDR3 loop spans 11 amino acids. Between the trimmed V and J ends, which lost 3 bases and 5 bases, there was a span of 3 bases. The CDR3 region is CASSHEDTQYF. In nucleotides, the CDR3 is TGTGCCAGCAGCCATGAAGATACGCAGTATTTT.

V usage is TRBV7-6 and J usage is TRBJ1-1, with a weak D call TRBD1 (6 bases). This CDR3 is built from 15 residues. CDR1 is SGHVS and CDR2 is FNYEAQ in the germline V gene. Trimming cost V 2 bases and J 0 bases, with 10 bases left between them. The CDR3 nucleotides read TGTGCCAGCAGCTTATACCCAGGGGTGAACACTGAAGCTTTCTTT. It is translated as CASSLYPGVNTEAFF.

The chain employs TRBV9 and TRBJ2-7, with D tentatively TRBD2 (5 bases). V lost 4 bases, J lost 2 bases, and 10 bases lay in between. Germline V gene sequence: CDR1 SGDLS, CDR2 YYNGEE. The CDR3 covers 13 residues. The CDR3 region is CASSLTGTYEQYF. In nucleotides, the CDR3 is TGTGCCAGCAGCCTGACCGGGACCTACGAGCAGTACTTC.

This clonotype came up a few times. The chain couples TRBV11-2 to TRBJ1-5; TRBD1 matches at 12 bases. J lost 5 bases, V lost 1 base, and 3 bases had no gene match. This CDR3 spans 16 amino acids. In germline, CDR1 is SGHAT, CDR2 FQNNGV. CDR3 amino acids: CASSLGGQGAHQPQHF. Here the CDR3 DNA reads TGTGCCAGCAGCTTAGGGGGACAGGGGGCACATCAGCCCCAGCATTTT.

This clonotype has just a few counts. The rearrangement joins TRBV7-9 to TRBJ1-3; D gene unclear. Per germline, CDR1 SEHNR and CDR2 FQNEAQ (reference sequence). The CDR3 loop spans 13 amino acids. V lost 7 bases and J lost 8, with 15 bases in between. The DNA for the CDR3 is TGTGCCAGCACCTTTTTACTTCAGGACACCATATATTTT. As protein: CASTFLLQDTIYF.

This clonotype has more than one count but fewer than ten. The chain recombines TRBV7-3 with TRBJ2-7; D may be TRBD2 (5 bases). The V end was cut by 5 bases, the J end by 2 bases, with 16 bases between. Germline assignment: CDR1 SGHTA and CDR2 FQGTGA. This CDR3 comprises 15 residues. CDR3 nucleotides: TGTGCCAGCAGCCTCGGGCCGCCCGGGACCTACGAGCAGTACTTC. Translation gives CASSLGPPGTYEQYF.